Shown below are 24 T cell receptor beta chains from a single sample sequenced in a study of regulatory T cells in long-lasting Graves disease. The sample's time point: newly diagnosed GD, antithyroid drugs for less than 3 months. PBMC RNA was the source of the TCR library. Arm-PCR with iRepertoire HTBI primers amplified the CDR3 regions for these TCR beta libraries. TCRdb re-derived calls from the multiplex PCR reads in MiXCR, one entry per CDR3 protein. The repertoire has about 500,000 distinct CDR3 sequences, about 17% of them found once; the top ten carry over 9%. Separately, the same data were catalogued under a study of T cells in Graves' hyperthyroidism and ophthalmopathy.

Sequencing was performed on peripheral blood mononuclear cells (PBMCs), taken at new diagnosis, from a patient treated with antithyroid drugs. These receptors originate from a man aged 35-49 years with Graves disease.

The chain has TRBV6-5 and TRBJ2-2; 8 positions match TRBD2. V gave up 0 bases and J gave up 6 bases; unmatched junction bases: 6. The CDR3 has 16 amino acids. CDR1 MNHEY and CDR2 SVGAGI come from the germline V gene. The CDR3 here is CASSYSGPAGAGELFF. CDR3 in DNA: TGTGCCAGCAGTTACTCGGGACCAGCGGGAGCCGGGGAGCTGTTTTTT.

There are many counts of this clonotype. The V call is TRBV12-3 or TRBV12-4, the J call TRBJ2-3, with TRBD2 matching over 7 bases. Trimming removed 5 bases from V and 1 base from J; junction bases left unmatched: 3. The length of the CDR3 is 14 residues. DNA for the CDR3: TGTGCCAGCAGTCGAGCGGGGCGCACAGATACGCAGTATTTT. Translating it yields CASSRAGRTDTQYF.

A note on this clonotype: A much larger clone lies a single base off, so this may be a read error. The CDR3 reads CAGRDSNYGYTF. The CDR3 region has the DNA TGTGCCGGACGGGACTCTAACTATGGCTACACCTTC. V is TRBV2 and J is TRBJ1-2, with a weak D call TRBD1 (5 bases). The CDR3 extends over 12 amino acids. V was trimmed by 11 bases and J by 0 bases, leaving 10 bases between them. From germline, CDR1 is SNHLY and CDR2 FYNNEI. Based on the CDR3 plus reference TRBV2 and TRBJ1-2, the full variable domain is EPEVTQTPSHQVTQMGQEVILRCVPISNHLYFYWYRQILGQKVEFLVSFYNNEISEKSEIFDDQFSVERPDGSNFTLKIRSTKLEDSAMYFCAGRDSNYGYTFGSGTRLTVV.

This clonotype was detected ten times or more. Germline is not matched at one junction end, which may reflect a read error. This sequence joins TRBV5-1 and TRBJ2-2; 7 bases map to TRBD1. CDR3 length: 15 amino acids. Germline V CDR1 and CDR2: SGHRS, YFSETQ. The CDR3 protein is CASSSGTVNTGELFF. In nucleotides, the CDR3 is TGTGCCAGCAGCTCAGGGACAGTCAACACCGGGGAGCTGTTTTTT.

This clonotype showed up many times. The rearrangement uses TRBV20-1 and TRBJ2-5, with a weak D call TRBD1 (5 bases). The CDR3 runs to 11 residues. V was pared by 7 bases and J by 4 bases, with 10 bases between. The V gene's germline CDR1 is DFQATT and CDR2 SNEGSKA (reference sequence). The CDR3 loop reads CSGRGGETQYF. The CDR3 coding sequence is TGCAGTGGAAGGGGTGGAGAGACCCAGTACTTC.

Many counts were recorded for this clonotype. CDR3 sequence: CATSDLYREGPSTGELFF. DNA of the CDR3: TGTGCCACCAGTGATTTATATAGGGAGGGCCCTAGCACCGGGGAGCTGTTTTTT. The J gene is TRBJ2-2, the V gene TRBV24-1; 7 nucleotides agree with TRBD2. Germline CDR1 KGHDR, CDR2 SFDVKD. Trimming took 1 base from V and 4 from J; bases not matched to a gene: 11. This CDR3 has 18 amino acids.

This clonotype showed up many times. J is TRBJ2-3 and V is TRBV24-1; 7 nucleotides agree with TRBD2. In germline, CDR1 is KGHDR, CDR2 SFDVKD. V shed 2 bases, J shed 1 base, and the junction held 11 bases outside the gene matches. This CDR3 is 18 amino acids long. CDR3 sequence reads: CATSDSRPSGKRTDTQYF. The CDR3 DNA sequence: TGTGCCACCAGTGATTCACGTCCTAGCGGAAAGCGCACAGATACGCAGTATTTT.

This clonotype was found many times. The chain couples TRBV14 to TRBJ2-7; 11 nucleotides agree with TRBD1. Germline CDR1 and CDR2: SGHDN and FVKESK. This CDR3 spans 15 amino acids. The J segment lost 5 bases and the V segment lost 4 bases, leaving 7 bases of the junction unmatched. CDR3 coding DNA: TGTGCCAGCAGCCGCGGAGGGACAGGGGGAAACGAGCAGTACTTC. Its protein is CASSRGGTGGNEQYF.

This clonotype appeared many times. The CDR3 spells CASSRTAGYEQYF. DNA of the CDR3: TGCGCCAGCAGTAGGACAGCCGGGTACGAGCAGTACTTC. The chain has TRBV10-1 and TRBJ2-7; D possibly corresponds to TRBD1 (6 bases). Germline V gene data show CDR1 as WNHNN and CDR2 as SYGVQD (reference sequence). The CDR3 loop spans 13 amino acids. Between the trimmed V and J ends, which lost 5 bases and 4 bases, there was a span of 12 bases.

This clonotype was detected a few times. The V call is TRBV7-8, the J call TRBJ1-3; no firm D call. This CDR3 has 15 residues. V was pared by 1 base and J by 0 bases, with 7 bases between. CDR1 and CDR2 (germline): SGHVS, FQNEAQ. As DNA, the CDR3 is TGTGCCAGCAGCTTAGAACGGACCTCTGGAAACACCATATATTTT. Translating it yields CASSLERTSGNTIYF.

This clonotype was observed many times. This rearrangement joins TRBV5-5 to TRBJ2-1; D unclear. The CDR3 totals 13 residues. The germline V gene has CDR1 SGHKS and CDR2 YYEKEE (reference sequence). Trimming stripped 2 bases from V and 5 bases from J, with 8 bases between. CDR3 nucleotides: TGTGCCAGCAGCTTCGGGTCTCACAATGAGCAGTTCTTC. Residues: CASSFGSHNEQFF.

At least ten counts were recorded for this clonotype. This chain links TRBV2 with TRBJ1-1; weak D call: TRBD1 (5 bases). Trimming took off 6 bases at V and 4 bases at J, with 12 bases between the two ends. The germline CDR1 and CDR2 sequences are SNHLY and FYNNEI. This CDR3 region has 13 residues. Written as DNA, the CDR3 is TGTGCCAGCAGACAGGATGTCGGCACTGAAGCTTTCTTT. Residues: CASRQDVGTEAFF.

This clonotype was counted many times. V gene TRBV18 combines with J gene TRBJ2-3; maybe TRBD2 (5 bases). This CDR3 spans 14 amino acids. V dropped 4 bases and J dropped 0 bases, with 8 bases sitting between them. The germline V gene encodes CDR1 KGHSH and CDR2 LQKENI. CDR3 nucleotide sequence: TGTGCCAGCTCACACCGGACTAGCACAGATACGCAGTATTTT. Translation: CASSHRTSTDTQYF.

This chain uses TRBV10-3 with TRBJ2-1; D is possibly TRBD1 (5 bases). The germline V gene encodes CDR1 ENHRY and CDR2 SYGVKD. V was pared by 4 bases and J by 6 bases, with 10 bases between. The CDR3 has 13 amino acids. DNA of the CDR3: TGTGCCATCAGTGGGGGCCACCCCAATGAGCAGTTCTTC. This encodes CAISGGHPNEQFF.

The V and J genes are TRBV29-1 and TRBJ2-7; 8 bases agree with TRBD2. The CDR3 totals 13 residues. Germline V gene sequence: CDR1 SQVTM, CDR2 ANQGSEA. Trimming took 7 bases from V and 7 from J; bases not matched to a gene: 12. In DNA, the CDR3 is TGCAGCGCCTCCTCGGGACTAGTTAGAGAGCAGTACTTC. Amino acids: CSASSGLVREQYF.

This chain links TRBV14 with TRBJ2-1, with D maybe TRBD1 (6 bases). CDR3 length equals 17 residues. Germline V lookup: CDR1 SGHDN, CDR2 FVKESK. The V end was cut by 1 base, the J end by 6 bases, with 19 bases between. CDR3 in amino acids: CASSQGLGRGTFNEQFF. The CDR3, as DNA: TGTGCCAGCAGCCAAGGCCTAGGCAGGGGAACGTTCAATGAGCAGTTCTTC.

This clonotype has ten or more counts. The chain is built from TRBV7-9 and TRBJ2-1, with 11 bases fitting TRBD2. The CDR3 loop spans 14 amino acids. The J segment lost 8 bases and the V segment lost 11 bases, leaving 11 bases of the junction unmatched. Germline lookup yields CDR1 SEHNR and CDR2 FQNEAQ (reference sequence). CDR3 region: CASLLAGEGHEQFF. The DNA for the CDR3 is TGTGCCTCTCTACTAGCGGGAGAAGGCCATGAGCAGTTCTTC.

The table lists this clonotype with a few counts. A much larger clone lies one base from this, so it may be a read error. Because the CDR3 is missing its conserved closing phenylalanine or tryptophan, this is likely a read error. The J gene is TRBJ2-6, the V gene TRBV28; a weak D match, TRBD1 (6 bases). The CDR3 totals 18 residues. V gave up 5 bases and J gave up 0 bases, with 17 bases separating them. Germline CDR1 reads MDHEN; CDR2 reads SYDVKM. The CDR3 loop is CASSKNGQYGSGANVLTS. The CDR3 bases are TGTGCCAGCAGTAAAAATGGACAGTACGGCTCTGGGGCCAACGTCCTGACTTCC.

This clonotype was seen many times. The V gene is TRBV20-1, the J gene TRBJ2-7; either TRBD1 or TRBD2 may fit D (6 bases each). CDR3 length equals 14 residues. Trimming stripped 6 bases from V and 4 bases from J, with 19 bases between. In germline, CDR1 is DFQATT, CDR2 SNEGSKA (reference sequence). The CDR3 DNA sequence: TGCAGTGCCCTGGGACAAATTGGGGGGTACGAGCAGTACTTC. It specifies CSALGQIGGYEQYF.

The V call is TRBV6-1, the J call TRBJ2-7; TRBD1 agrees at 11 bases. Per germline, CDR1 MNHNS and CDR2 SASEGT. The CDR3 is 15 residues long. V gave up 6 bases and J gave up 2 bases; unmatched junction bases: 6. Written as DNA, the CDR3 is TGTGCCAGCAGCGTGGGACAGGGGGGACCCTACGAGCAGTACTTC. Translated, it gives CASSVGQGGPYEQYF.

The chain links TRBV6-1 to TRBJ2-1, with 13 positions matching TRBD2. Germline V gene data show CDR1 as MNHNS and CDR2 as SASEGT. Trimming at V came to 4 bases and at J to 3 bases, leaving 9 bases not matched to a gene. The CDR3 contains 18 residues. CDR3 nucleotides: TGTGCCAGCAGTGCCCTAACTAGCGGGAGGGCCTACTACAATGAGCAGTTCTTC. Its protein product is CASSALTSGRAYYNEQFF.

Only a few counts were recorded for this clonotype. Compared with germline, one end of the junction differs, possibly owing to a read error. The rearrangement joins TRBV10-2 to TRBJ2-7, with D perhaps TRBD2 (6 bases). There are 18 residues in the CDR3. CDR1 is WSHSY and CDR2 is SAAADI in the germline V gene. The CDR3 loop is CASSSVRLSGRHSYEPYF. CDR3 in DNA: TGCGCCAGCAGTAGTGTTCGTTTAAGCGGGCGCCACTCCTACGAGCCGTACTTC.

This clonotype showed up many times. The junction differs from germline at one of its ends, possibly a read error. The V call is TRBV2, the J call TRBJ2-4; D is unresolved. Germline CDR1 reads SNHLY; CDR2 reads FYNNEI. The CDR3 is made up of 11 amino acids. The CDR3 spells CASSEGLGRNF. CDR3 DNA: TGTGCCAGCAGTGAAGGATTGGGTCGAAACTTC.

This clonotype was found many times. The chain joins TRBV7-8 to TRBJ2-7, with TRBD1 matching over 7 bases. The germline V gene has CDR1 SGHVS and CDR2 FQNEAQ. After removal of 3 bases from V and 2 bases from J, the junction contained 4 bases not matched to a gene. This CDR3 has 14 amino acids. CDR3 nucleotides: TGTGCCAGCAGCTTGGCAGGGGGTACCTACGAGCAGTACTTC. Translating it yields CASSLAGGTYEQYF.